This TCR beta chain was captured in a study of Tregs in tolerant kidney transplant recipients. Unstimulated regulatory T cells (CD4+CD25+CD127-), CD4+CD25- non-regulatory cells, CD4 and CD8 cells were FACS-sorted from thawed PBMCs. The assay was immunoSEQ multiplex PCR, and TCRdb's table has in-frame clones only and misses some. The sample shows over 50,000 clones, over 75% of them seen only once. This clone is a singleton in its sample. V lost 2 bases and J 1 base, leaving 5 bases between the germline ends. This CDR3 is 13 amino acids long. Germline V CDR1 and CDR2: LNHDA, SQIVND (reference sequence).

The sequence was collected from a human donor who received a combined kidney and bone marrow transplant. Material: Tregs from blood, obtained before the transplant. J is TRBJ1-1 and V is TRBV19; D is uncertain. This CDR3 reads CASSIRKNTEAFF. In DNA, the CDR3 is TGTGCCAGTAGTATACGTAAGAACACTGAAGCTTTCTTT.